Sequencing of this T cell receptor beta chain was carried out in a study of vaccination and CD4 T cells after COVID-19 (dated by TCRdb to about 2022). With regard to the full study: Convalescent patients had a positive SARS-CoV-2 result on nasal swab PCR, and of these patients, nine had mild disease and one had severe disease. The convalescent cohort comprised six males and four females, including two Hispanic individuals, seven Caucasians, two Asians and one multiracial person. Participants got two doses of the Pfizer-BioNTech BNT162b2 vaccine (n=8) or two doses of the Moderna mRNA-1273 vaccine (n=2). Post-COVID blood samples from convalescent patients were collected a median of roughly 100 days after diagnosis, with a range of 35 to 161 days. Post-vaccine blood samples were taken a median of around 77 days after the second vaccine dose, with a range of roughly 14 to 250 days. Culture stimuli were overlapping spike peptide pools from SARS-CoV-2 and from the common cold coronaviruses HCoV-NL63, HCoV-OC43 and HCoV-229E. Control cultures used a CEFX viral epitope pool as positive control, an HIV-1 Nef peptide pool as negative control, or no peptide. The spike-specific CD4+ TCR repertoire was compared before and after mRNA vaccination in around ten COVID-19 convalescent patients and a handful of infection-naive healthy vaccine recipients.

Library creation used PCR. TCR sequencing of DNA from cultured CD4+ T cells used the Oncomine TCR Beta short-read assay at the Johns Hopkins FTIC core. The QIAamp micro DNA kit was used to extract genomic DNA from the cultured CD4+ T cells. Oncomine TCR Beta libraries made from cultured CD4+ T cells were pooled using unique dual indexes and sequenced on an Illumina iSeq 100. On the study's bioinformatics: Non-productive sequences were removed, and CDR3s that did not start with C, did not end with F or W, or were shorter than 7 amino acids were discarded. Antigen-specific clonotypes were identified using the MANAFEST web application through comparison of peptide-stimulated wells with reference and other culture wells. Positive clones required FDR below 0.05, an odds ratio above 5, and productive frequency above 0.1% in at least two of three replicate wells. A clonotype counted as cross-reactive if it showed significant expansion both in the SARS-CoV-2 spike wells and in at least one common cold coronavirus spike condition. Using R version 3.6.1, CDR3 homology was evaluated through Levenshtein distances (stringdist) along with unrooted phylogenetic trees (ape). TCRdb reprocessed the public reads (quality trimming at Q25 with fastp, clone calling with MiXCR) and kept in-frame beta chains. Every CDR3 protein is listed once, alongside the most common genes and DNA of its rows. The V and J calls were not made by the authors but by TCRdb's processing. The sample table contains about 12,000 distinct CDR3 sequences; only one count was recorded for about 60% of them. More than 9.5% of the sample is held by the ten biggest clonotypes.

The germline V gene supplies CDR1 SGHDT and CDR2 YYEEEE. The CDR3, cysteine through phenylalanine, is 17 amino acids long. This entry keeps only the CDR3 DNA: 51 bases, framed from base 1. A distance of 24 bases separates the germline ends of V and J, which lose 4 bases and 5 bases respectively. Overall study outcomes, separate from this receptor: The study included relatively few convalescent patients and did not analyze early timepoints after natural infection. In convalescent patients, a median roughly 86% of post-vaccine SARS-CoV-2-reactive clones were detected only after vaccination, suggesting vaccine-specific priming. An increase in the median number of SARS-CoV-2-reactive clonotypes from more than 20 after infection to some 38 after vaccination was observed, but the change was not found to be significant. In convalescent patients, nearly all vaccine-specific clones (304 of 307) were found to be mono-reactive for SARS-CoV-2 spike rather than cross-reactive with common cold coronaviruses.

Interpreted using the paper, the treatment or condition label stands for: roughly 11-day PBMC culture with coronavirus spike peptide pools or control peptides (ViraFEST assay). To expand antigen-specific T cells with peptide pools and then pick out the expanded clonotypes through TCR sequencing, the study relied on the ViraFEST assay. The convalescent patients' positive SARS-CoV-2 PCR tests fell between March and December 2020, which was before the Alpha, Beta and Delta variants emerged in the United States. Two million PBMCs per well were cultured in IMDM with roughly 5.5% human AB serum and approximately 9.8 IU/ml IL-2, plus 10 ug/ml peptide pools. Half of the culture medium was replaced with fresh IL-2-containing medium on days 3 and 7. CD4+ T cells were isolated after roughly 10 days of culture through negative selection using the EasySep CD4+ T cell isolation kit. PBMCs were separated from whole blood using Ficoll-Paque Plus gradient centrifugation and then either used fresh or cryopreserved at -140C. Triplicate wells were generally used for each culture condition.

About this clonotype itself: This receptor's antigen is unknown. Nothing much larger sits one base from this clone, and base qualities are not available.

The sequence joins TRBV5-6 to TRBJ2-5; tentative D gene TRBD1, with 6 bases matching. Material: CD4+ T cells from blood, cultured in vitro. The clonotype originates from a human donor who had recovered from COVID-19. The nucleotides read TGTGCCAGCAGCCACCTTCAGACAGGTTTGAAGGGGGAGACCCAGTACTTC. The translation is CASSHLQTGLKGETQYF.